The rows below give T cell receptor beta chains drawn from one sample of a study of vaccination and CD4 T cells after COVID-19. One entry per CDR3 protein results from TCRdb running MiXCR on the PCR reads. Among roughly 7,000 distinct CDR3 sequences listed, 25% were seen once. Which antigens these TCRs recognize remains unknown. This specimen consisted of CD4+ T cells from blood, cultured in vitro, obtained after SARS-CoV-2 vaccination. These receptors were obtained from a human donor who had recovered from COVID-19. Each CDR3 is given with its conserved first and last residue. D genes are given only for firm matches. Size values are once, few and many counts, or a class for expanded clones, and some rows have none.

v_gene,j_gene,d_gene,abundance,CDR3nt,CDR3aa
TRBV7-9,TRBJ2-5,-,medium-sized,TGTGCCAGCAGCCCCCTCTGGGAAGAGACCCAGTACTTC,CASSPLWEETQYF
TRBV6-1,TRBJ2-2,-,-,TGTGCCAGCAGGGAGGCGGGGGAGCTGTTTTTT,CASREAGELFF
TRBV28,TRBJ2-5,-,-,TGTGCCAGCAGTTTCGCGGGGCGCGTCCAGGAGACCCAGTACTTC,CASSFAGRVQETQYF
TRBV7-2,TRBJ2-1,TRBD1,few,TGTGCCAGCAGCCGAGGGACAGGGGGGTTGAGTGAGCAGTTCTTC,CASSRGTGGLSEQFF
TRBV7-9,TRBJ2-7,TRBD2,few,TGTGCCAGCAGCACTCCAAGAGGGACTAGTAAATACGAGCAGTACTTC,CASSTPRGTSKYEQYF
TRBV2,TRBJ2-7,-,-,TGTGCCACCCGGGCCGCGGGGCACTACGAGCAGTACTTC,CATRAAGHYEQYF
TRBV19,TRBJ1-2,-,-,TGTGCCAGTAGTATAACGGGGGTATCTGGTGGCTACACCTTC,CASSITGVSGGYTF
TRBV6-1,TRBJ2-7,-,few,TGTGCCGGGGCTCGGGTTCCATACGAGCAGTACTTC,CAGARVPYEQYF
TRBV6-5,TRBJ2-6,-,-,TGTGCCAGCAGTTACCGGGGCGAGGGGTCCGGGGCCAACGTCCTGACTTTC,CASSYRGEGSGANVLTF
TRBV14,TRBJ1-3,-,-,TGTGCCAGCAGCCAACAGGGAGGTGGAAACACCATATATTTT,CASSQQGGGNTIYF
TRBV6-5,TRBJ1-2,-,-,TGTGCCAGCAGTTACAGGGGAACTGGCAGCGGCTACACCTTC,CASSYRGTGSGYTF
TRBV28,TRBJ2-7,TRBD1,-,TGTGCCAGCAGTTTAGCGTCAGGGGGCAGCGAGCAGTACTTC,CASSLASGGSEQYF
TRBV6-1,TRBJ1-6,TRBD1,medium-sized,TGTGCCAGCAGTGCACGGGACAGCGTCCGTTCACCCCTCCACTTT,CASSARDSVRSPLHF
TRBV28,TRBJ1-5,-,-,TGTGCCAGCAGGGGGACGGTGGACAACAGAAATCAGCCCCAGCATTTT,CASRGTVDNRNQPQHF
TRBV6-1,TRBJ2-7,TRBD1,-,TGTGCCAGCAGTACCGGGACAGGGTACGAGCAGTACTTC,CASSTGTGYEQYF
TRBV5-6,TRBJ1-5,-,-,TGTGCCAGCAGCTTGGGACAGCTATCGTCGGGCAATCAGCCCCAGCATTTT,CASSLGQLSSGNQPQHF
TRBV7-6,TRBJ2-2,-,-,TGTGCCAGGATCCTCTTGATCGGGGAGCTGTTTTTT,CARILLIGELFF
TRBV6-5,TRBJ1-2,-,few,TGTGCCAGCAGTTCCCAAGGGAATGGCTACACCTTC,CASSSQGNGYTF
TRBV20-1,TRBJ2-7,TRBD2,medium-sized,TGCAGTGCCATACCCCCCGCTAGCGGGAGGAAGTACGAGCAGTACTTC,CSAIPPASGRKYEQYF
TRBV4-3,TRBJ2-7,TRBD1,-,TGCGCCAGCAGCCAGGGACAGTGGTCCTACGAGCAGTACTTC,CASSQGQWSYEQYF
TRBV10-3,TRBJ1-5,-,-,-,CAITRDGYGYTFGSGKPQHF
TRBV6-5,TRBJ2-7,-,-,TGTGCCAGCAGTTACGGGGCAGGAAAGGCCTACGAGCAGTACTTC,CASSYGAGKAYEQYF
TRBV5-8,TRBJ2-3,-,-,TGTGCCAGCAGCCAGGCCGCCGGTAGCGGTACAGATACGCAGTATTTT,CASSQAAGSGTDTQYF
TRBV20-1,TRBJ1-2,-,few,TGCAGTCCCGCCAGACGGATGCTCTATGGCTACACCTTC,CSPARRMLYGYTF
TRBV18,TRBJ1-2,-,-,TGTGCCAGCTCACCACCACAGACAGTAGCTAACTATGGCTACACCTTC,CASSPPQTVANYGYTF
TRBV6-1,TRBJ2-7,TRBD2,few,TGTGCCAGCAGCCCCGGGACTAGCGGTCGAGCCAGGCAGTACTTC,CASSPGTSGRARQYF
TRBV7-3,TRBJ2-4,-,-,TGTGCCAGCAGACTTCCAGGGGCCGAGAACATTCAGTACTTC,CASRLPGAENIQYF
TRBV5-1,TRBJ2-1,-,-,TGCGCCAGCAGCGGGGGAGGATGGGAGGGGGATGAGCAGTTCTTC,CASSGGGWEGDEQFF
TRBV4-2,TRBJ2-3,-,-,TGTGCCAGCAGCCAAGGGGAGGCAGATACGCAGTATTTT,CASSQGEADTQYF
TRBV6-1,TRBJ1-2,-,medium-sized,TGTGCCAGCAGTCTACAGGGAAGTGGCTACACCTTC,CASSLQGSGYTF
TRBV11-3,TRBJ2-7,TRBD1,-,TGTGCCAGCAGCTTAGATCGGCCGGACAGGGGGCACGAGCAGTACTTC,CASSLDRPDRGHEQYF
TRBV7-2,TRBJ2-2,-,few,TGTGCCAGCAGCCAGTCGGCCGTCGGTGGGGAGCTGTTTTTT,CASSQSAVGGELFF
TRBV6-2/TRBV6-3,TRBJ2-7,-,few,TGTGCCAGCAGTGAAACTTTCTACGAGCAGTACTTC,CASSETFYEQYF